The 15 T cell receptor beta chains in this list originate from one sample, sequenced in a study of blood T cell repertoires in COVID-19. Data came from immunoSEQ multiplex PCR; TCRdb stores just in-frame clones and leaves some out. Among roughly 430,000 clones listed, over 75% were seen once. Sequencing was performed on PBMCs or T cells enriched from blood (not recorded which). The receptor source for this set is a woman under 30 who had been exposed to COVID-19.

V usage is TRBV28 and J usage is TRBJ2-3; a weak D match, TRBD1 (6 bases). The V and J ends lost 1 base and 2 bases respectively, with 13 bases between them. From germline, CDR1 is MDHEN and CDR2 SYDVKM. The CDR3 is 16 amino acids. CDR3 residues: CASSLYGQISTDTQYF. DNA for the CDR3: TGTGCCAGCAGTTTATACGGACAGATTTCCACAGATACGCAGTATTTT.

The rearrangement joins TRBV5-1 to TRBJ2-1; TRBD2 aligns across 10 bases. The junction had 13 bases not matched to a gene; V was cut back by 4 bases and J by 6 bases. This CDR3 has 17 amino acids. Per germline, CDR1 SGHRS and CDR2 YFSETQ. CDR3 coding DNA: TGCGCCAGCAGCCTGGTGGCTAGCGGGAGCTATATCAATGAGCAGTTCTTC. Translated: CASSLVASGSYINEQFF.

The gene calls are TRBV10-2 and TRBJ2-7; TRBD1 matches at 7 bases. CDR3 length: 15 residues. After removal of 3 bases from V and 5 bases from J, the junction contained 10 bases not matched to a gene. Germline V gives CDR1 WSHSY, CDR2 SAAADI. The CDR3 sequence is CASSEGGTRVDEQYF. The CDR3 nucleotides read TGCGCCAGCAGTGAAGGGGGCACACGGGTCGACGAGCAGTACTTC.

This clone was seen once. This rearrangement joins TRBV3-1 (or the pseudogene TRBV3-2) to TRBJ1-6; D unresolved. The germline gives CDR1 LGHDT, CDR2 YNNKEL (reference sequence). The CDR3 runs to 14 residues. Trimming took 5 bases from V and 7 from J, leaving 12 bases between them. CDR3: CASSTDKVNSPLHF. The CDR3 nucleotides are TGTGCCAGCAGCACCGACAAAGTGAATTCACCCCTCCACTTT.

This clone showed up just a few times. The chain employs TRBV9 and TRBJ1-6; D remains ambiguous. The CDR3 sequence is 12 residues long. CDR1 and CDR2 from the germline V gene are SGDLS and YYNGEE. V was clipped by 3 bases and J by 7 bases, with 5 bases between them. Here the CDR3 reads CASSAENSPLHF. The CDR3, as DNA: TGTGCCAGCAGCGCCGAGAATTCACCCCTCCACTTT. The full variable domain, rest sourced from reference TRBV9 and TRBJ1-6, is DSGVTQTPKHLITATGQRVTLRCSPRSGDLSVYWYQQSLDQGLQFLIQYYNGEERAKGNILERFSAQQFPDLHSELNLSSLELGDSALYFCASSAENSPLHFGNGTRLTVT.

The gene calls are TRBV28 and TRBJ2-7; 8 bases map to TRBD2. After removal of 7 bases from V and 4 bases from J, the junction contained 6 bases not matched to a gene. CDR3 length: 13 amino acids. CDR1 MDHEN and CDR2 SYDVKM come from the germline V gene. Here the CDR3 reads CASNPRGGYEQYF. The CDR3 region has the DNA TGTGCCAGCAACCCACGGGGGGGGTACGAGCAGTACTTC.

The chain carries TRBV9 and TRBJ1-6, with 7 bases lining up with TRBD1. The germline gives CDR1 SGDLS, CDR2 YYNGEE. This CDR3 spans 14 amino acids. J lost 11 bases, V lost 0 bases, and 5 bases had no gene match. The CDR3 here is CASSVEGAGAPLHF. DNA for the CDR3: TGTGCCAGCAGCGTAGAGGGGGCGGGTGCACCCCTCCACTTT.

CDR3 coding DNA: TGTGCCAGCAGTCGGGGAGAGACCCAGTACTTC. It translates to CASSRGETQYF. The chain employs TRBV6-5 and TRBJ2-5, with D maybe TRBD2 (5 bases). This CDR3 has 11 residues. V dropped 5 bases and J dropped 4 bases, with 5 bases sitting between them. Looked up from germline, CDR1 is MNHEY and CDR2 is SVGAGI.

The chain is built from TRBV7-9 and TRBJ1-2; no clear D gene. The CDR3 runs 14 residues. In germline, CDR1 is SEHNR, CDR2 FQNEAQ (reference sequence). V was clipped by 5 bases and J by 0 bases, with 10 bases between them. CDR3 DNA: TGTGCCAGCAGCCTCACGTACACTAACTATGGCTACACCTTC. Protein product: CASSLTYTNYGYTF.

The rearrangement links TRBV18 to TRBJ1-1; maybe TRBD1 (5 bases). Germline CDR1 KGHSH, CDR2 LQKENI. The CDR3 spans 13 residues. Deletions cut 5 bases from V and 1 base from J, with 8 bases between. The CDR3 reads CASSSRANTEAFF. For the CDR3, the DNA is TGTGCCAGCTCATCCAGGGCGAACACTGAAGCTTTCTTT.

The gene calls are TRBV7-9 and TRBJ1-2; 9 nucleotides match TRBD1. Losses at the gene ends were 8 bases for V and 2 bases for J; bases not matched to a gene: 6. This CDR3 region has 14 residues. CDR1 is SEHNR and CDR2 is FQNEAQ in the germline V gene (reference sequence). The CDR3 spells CASGGQGRNYGYTF. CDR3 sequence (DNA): TGTGCCAGCGGGGGACAGGGCAGAAACTATGGCTACACCTTC. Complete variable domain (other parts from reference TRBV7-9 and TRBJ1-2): DTGVSQNPRHKITKRGQNVTFRCDPISEHNRLYWYRQTLGQGPEFLTYFQNEAQLEKSRLLSDRFSAERPKGSFSTLEIQRTEQGDSAMYLCASGGQGRNYGYTFGSGTRLTVV.

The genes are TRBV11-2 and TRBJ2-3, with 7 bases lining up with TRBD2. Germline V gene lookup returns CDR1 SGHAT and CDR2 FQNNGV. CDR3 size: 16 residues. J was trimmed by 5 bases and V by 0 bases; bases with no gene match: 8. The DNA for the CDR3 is TGTGCCAGCAGCTTAGAGGGAGGGATTTTGAGAGATACGCAGTATTTT. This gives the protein CASSLEGGILRDTQYF.

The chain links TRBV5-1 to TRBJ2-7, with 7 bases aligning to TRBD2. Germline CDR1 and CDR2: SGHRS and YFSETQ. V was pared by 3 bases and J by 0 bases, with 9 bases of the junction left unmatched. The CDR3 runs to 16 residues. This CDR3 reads CASSSTMSSGSYEQYF. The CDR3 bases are TGCGCCAGCAGCTCGACCATGTCTAGCGGCTCCTACGAGCAGTACTTC.

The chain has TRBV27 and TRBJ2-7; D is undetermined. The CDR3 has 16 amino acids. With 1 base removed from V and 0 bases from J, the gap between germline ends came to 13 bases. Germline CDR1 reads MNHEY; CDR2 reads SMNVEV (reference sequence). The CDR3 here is CASSLYGGSSSYEQYF. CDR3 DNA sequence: TGTGCCAGCAGTTTATACGGCGGTTCCAGCTCCTACGAGCAGTACTTC.

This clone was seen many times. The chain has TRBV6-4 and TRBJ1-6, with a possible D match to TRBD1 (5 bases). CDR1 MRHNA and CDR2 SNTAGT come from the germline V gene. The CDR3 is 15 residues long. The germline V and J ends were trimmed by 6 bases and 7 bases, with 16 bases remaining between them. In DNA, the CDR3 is TGTGCCAGCAGCCCCGGCGGGGGTACGAATTCACCCCTCCACTTT. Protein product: CASSPGGGTNSPLHF.